This is a list of T cell receptor beta chains from one sample in a study of blood T cells in healthy people across ages. TCRdb recomputed calls from the 5' RACE reads with MiXCR, one row per CDR3 protein. The sample holds roughly 650,000 distinct CDR3 sequences, about 32% seen once. Input material: blood. The receptors come from a woman of 80 years or more in good health. Both conserved end residues are part of each CDR3. D genes are given only for firm matches. Clone size is shown for a subset of rows, as once, few, many or a class of expanded clone.

D gene	clone size	J gene	V gene	CDR3 protein	CDR3 DNA
.	many	TRBJ1-5	TRBV27	CASSLDKNQPQHF	TGTGCCAGCAGTTTGGACAAGAATCAGCCCCAGCATTTT
.	few	TRBJ1-6	TRBV20-1	CSAYKNKVPYNSPLHF	TGCAGTGCGTATAAAAATAAGGTTCCCTATAATTCACCCCTCCACTTT
.	.	TRBJ2-5	TRBV29-1	CSVDTPGGRLRTQYF	TGCAGCGTAGATACCCCCGGGGGTCGGCTGCGGACCCAGTACTTC
TRBD2	.	TRBJ2-3	TRBV5-1	CASTGTSGFLDTQYF	TGCGCCAGCACAGGGACTAGCGGCTTTTTAGATACGCAGTATTTT
TRBD2	.	TRBJ2-1	TRBV7-2	CASSLNRGGVYNEQFF	TGTGCCAGCAGCTTAAATCGCGGGGGGGTCTACAATGAGCAGTTCTTC
.	.	TRBJ1-4	TRBV19	CASSRADNEKLFF	TGTGCCAGTAGTAGGGCGGATAATGAAAAACTGTTTTTT
TRBD2	many	TRBJ2-7	TRBV28	CASTPLIGRGENEQYF	TGTGCCAGCACCCCCCTCATTGGTCGGGGGGAAAACGAGCAGTACTTC
.	many	TRBJ1-1	TRBV15	CATSRDQNTEAFF	TGTGCCACCAGCAGAGACCAGAACACTGAAGCTTTCTTT
.	many	TRBJ2-1	TRBV25-1	CASSTGLKGNEQFF	TGTGCCAGCAGCACCGGGCTAAAGGGGAATGAGCAGTTCTTC
TRBD1	few	TRBJ1-4	TRBV7-2	CASSWGQGRGEKLFF	TGTGCCAGCAGCTGGGGACAGGGGAGGGGAGAAAAACTGTTTTTT
.	.	TRBJ2-5	TRBV6-6	CASTHGGGGETRYF	TGTGCCAGCACCCATGGGGGGGGCGGGGAGACCCGGTACTTT
TRBD2	.	TRBJ2-1	TRBV7-2	CASSLAHRAGVNEQFF	TGTGCCAGCAGCTTAGCGCATCGAGCGGGGGTCAATGAGCAGTTCTTC
.	.	TRBJ1-2	TRBV5-1	CASSPGEADYGYTF	TGCGCCAGCAGCCCAGGGGAGGCGGACTATGGCTACACCTTC
TRBD1	many	TRBJ1-2	TRBV7-2	CASSPPGQINYGYTF	TGTGCCAGCAGCCCTCCGGGACAGATAAACTATGGCTACACCTTC
TRBD1	many	TRBJ1-2	TRBV7-2	CASSLRRGDRDNYGYTF	TGTGCCAGCAGCTTACGGAGAGGGGACAGAGATAACTATGGCTACACCTTC
.	many	TRBJ1-2	TRBV6-6	CASSYSRRQFYGYTF	TGTGCCAGCAGTTACTCGAGAAGGCAGTTCTATGGCTACACCTTC
TRBD2	.	TRBJ2-1	TRBV3-1	CASSQGLAGVHNEQFF	TGTGCCAGCAGCCAAGGACTAGCGGGGGTCCACAATGAGCAGTTCTTC
.	many	TRBJ2-5	TRBV20-1	CSARDTGGRETQYF	TGCAGTGCTAGAGATACCGGGGGCCGTGAGACCCAGTACTTC
TRBD2	many	TRBJ2-1	TRBV20-1	CSAGIAGINEQFF	TGCAGTGCTGGTATAGCGGGGATCAATGAGCAGTTCTTC
.	.	TRBJ2-1	TRBV4-3	CASGQDRGGEQFF	TGCGCCAGCGGCCAAGATCGAGGAGGCGAGCAGTTCTTC
TRBD1	many	TRBJ2-7	TRBV5-1	CASIVRRQGALLKTYEQYF	TGCGCCAGCATAGTGCGTCGGCAGGGGGCGTTATTGAAAACCTACGAGCAGTACTTC
.	few	TRBJ2-2	TRBV29-1	CSVALFVTGELFF	TGCAGCGTTGCCCTTTTTGTCACCGGGGAGCTGTTTTTT
TRBD1	many	TRBJ2-5	TRBV5-1	CASSQQGTKTQYF	TGCGCCAGCAGCCAACAGGGGACGAAGACCCAGTACTTC
.	many	TRBJ2-5	TRBV9	CASSVGPGKETQYF	TGTGCCAGCAGCGTAGGCCCGGGTAAAGAGACCCAGTACTTC
TRBD2	few	TRBJ2-5	TRBV18	CASSPSGGAHNEQYF	TGTGCCAGCTCACCAAGCGGGGGGGCACACAATGAGCAGTACTTC
.	many	TRBJ2-3	TRBV9	CASSVGERAPTDTQYF	TGTGCCAGCAGCGTAGGGGAGCGGGCCCCCACAGATACGCAGTATTTT
.	many	TRBJ2-2	TRBV5-1	CASSVAGDTGELFF	TGCGCCAGCAGCGTCGCAGGTGACACCGGGGAGCTGTTTTTT
.	many	TRBJ2-7	TRBV4-3	CASSQQASYEQYF	TGCGCCAGCAGCCAACAGGCTTCCTACGAGCAGTACTTC
.	few	TRBJ2-1	TRBV30	CAWSGGWDEQFF	TGTGCCTGGAGCGGGGGCTGGGATGAGCAGTTCTTC
TRBD2	many	TRBJ2-1	TRBV7-3	CASSPGLAGGHYNEQFF	TGTGCCAGCAGCCCCGGACTAGCGGGGGGCCATTACAATGAGCAGTTCTTC
TRBD2	.	TRBJ2-5	TRBV3-1	CASSQAPPGGGAGNEQYF	TGTGCCAGCAGCCAGGCCCCCCCGGGCGGGGGGGCCGGGAATGAGCAGTACTTC
.	many	TRBJ2-1	TRBV5-1	CASSLVRDSYNEQFF	TGCGCCAGCAGCTTGGTACGGGACTCCTACAATGAGCAGTTCTTC
TRBD1	.	TRBJ2-7	TRBV20-1	CSATETGAPSYEQYF	TGCAGTGCTACCGAGACAGGGGCTCCCTCCTACGAGCAGTACTTC
TRBD1	.	TRBJ2-1	TRBV5-1	CASSSTGGIYNEQFF	TGCGCCAGCAGCTCTACAGGGGGTATCTACAATGAGCAGTTCTTC
TRBD2	many	TRBJ2-7	TRBV20-1	CSARTSGAYEQYF	TGCAGTGCTCGGACTAGCGGGGCCTACGAGCAGTACTTC
.	many	TRBJ2-1	TRBV6-2/TRBV6-3	CASSYNSLSDNEQFF	TGTGCCAGCAGTTACAACAGCCTCTCCGACAATGAGCAGTTCTTC
.	many	TRBJ2-7	TRBV7-9	CASSTSDSHEQYF	TGTGCCAGCAGCACCTCGGACAGTCACGAGCAGTACTTC
.	many	TRBJ2-4	TRBV2	CASSDVGGDIQYF	TGTGCCAGCAGTGATGTTGGGGGAGACATTCAGTACTTC
TRBD1	.	TRBJ1-1	TRBV7-8	CASSPWTGRIPEAFF	TGTGCCAGCAGCCCGTGGACAGGGAGGATCCCTGAAGCTTTCTTT
TRBD1	.	TRBJ1-1	TRBV29-1	CSAAGGLNTEAFF	TGCAGCGCAGCAGGGGGGCTGAACACTGAAGCTTTCTTT
.	.	TRBJ2-7	TRBV7-3	CASSRKGGADSEQYF	TGTGCCAGCAGCAGAAAAGGGGGGGCCGACTCCGAGCAGTACTTC